The next 10 T cell receptor beta chains were all read from a single sample in a study of cytomegalovirus exposure and HLA in healthy donors. PCR primers comprised 60 Vbeta and 13 Jbeta primers. The method was immunoSEQ multiplex PCR; TCRdb's version includes in-frame clones alone and lacks a portion of them. The sample records 280,000 or so clones, around 90% being singletons. The material sequenced was PBMCs. These TCRs come from a woman aged 18-29 years in good health and CMV-seronegative.

This chain links TRBV6-1 with TRBJ2-4; a weak D match, TRBD1 (6 bases). CDR3 length equals 15 residues. Germline V gene lookup returns CDR1 MNHNS and CDR2 SASEGT. V was trimmed by 2 bases and J by 1 base, leaving 9 bases between them. Here the CDR3 DNA reads TGTGCCAGCAGTGAACAGGGGCGGGCCAAAAACATTCAGTACTTC. It yields the protein CASSEQGRAKNIQYF.

This clone is a singleton in its sample. The chain recombines TRBV5-4 with TRBJ1-1; D possibly corresponds to TRBD1 (5 bases). The CDR3 spans 16 residues. The germline CDR1 and CDR2 sequences are SGHNT and YYREEE (reference sequence). Trimming took 3 bases from V and 3 from J, leaving 18 bases between them. CDR3 sequence reads: CASSSSAGFQDTEAFF. CDR3 in DNA: TGTGCCAGCAGCTCATCGGCAGGGTTTCAGGACACTGAAGCTTTCTTT.

This chain connects TRBV30 to TRBJ1-2, with TRBD1 matching 8 bases. V shed 2 bases, J shed 6 bases, and the junction held 11 bases outside the gene matches. The CDR3 length is 15 residues. In germline, CDR1 is GTSNPN, CDR2 SVGIG (reference sequence). The CDR3 loop reads CAWSSDRGDLDGYTF. CDR3 bases: TGTGCCTGGAGTTCAGACAGGGGTGATTTGGATGGCTACACCTTC.

The V and J genes are TRBV6-4 and TRBJ2-5, with 10 bases lining up with TRBD1. TRBJ2-7 explains the end of the DNA better; the J call may be wrong. The CDR3 loop spans 14 amino acids. Germline CDR1 is MRHNA and CDR2 is SNTAGT. The CDR3 reads CANLRRDRGNEQYF. Written as DNA, the CDR3 is TGTGCCAACCTCCGCCGGGACAGGGGAAACGAGCAGTACTTC.

This clone was found a few times. The V gene is TRBV5-1, the J gene TRBJ1-2; D perhaps matches TRBD1 (5 bases). The V gene's germline CDR1 is SGHRS and CDR2 YFSETQ. CDR3 length: 14 residues. Between the trimmed V and J ends, which lost 1 base and 3 bases, there was a span of 10 bases. The CDR3 DNA follows: TGCGCCAGCAGCTTGTCAGGGCTTGACTATGGCTACACCTTC. Its translation is CASSLSGLDYGYTF.

Only one count was recorded for this clone. The V call is TRBV6-5, the J call TRBJ2-1, with D perhaps matching TRBD2 (6 bases). Germline CDR1 is MNHEY and CDR2 is SVGAGI. This CDR3 spans 12 amino acids. Trimming took off 3 bases at V and 9 bases at J, with 9 bases between the two ends. The CDR3 nucleotides read TGTGCCAGCAGTTATACGGGGGTTGAGCAGTTCTTC. Translating it yields CASSYTGVEQFF.

The genes are TRBV19 and TRBJ1-3, with 9 nucleotides matching TRBD1. CDR1 is LNHDA and CDR2 is SQIVND in the germline V gene (reference sequence). J was trimmed by 7 bases and V by 5 bases; bases with no gene match: 9. CDR3 length: 15 amino acids. CDR3 DNA: TGTGCCAGTAGTGAACCGGGACAGGGCCCCAACACCATATATTTT. It yields the protein CASSEPGQGPNTIYF.

The chain uses TRBV5-4 and TRBJ1-1, with D perhaps matching TRBD1 (6 bases). Trimming removed 0 bases from V and 4 bases from J, with 13 bases in between. CDR1 is SGHNT and CDR2 is YYREEE in the germline V gene (reference sequence). The CDR3 is 15 amino acids. The CDR3 coding sequence is TGTGCCAGCAGCTTGGTACCCAGGGGAAGCACTGAAGCTTTCTTT. Translated, it gives CASSLVPRGSTEAFF.

This chain uses TRBV7-9 with TRBJ2-1; 12 nucleotides align to TRBD2. J lost 8 bases, V lost 1 base, and 3 bases had no gene match. Germline CDR1 is SEHNR and CDR2 is FQNEAQ (reference sequence). The CDR3 has 15 amino acids. CDR3 bases: TGTGCCAGCAGCTTAGGGCTAGCGGGGGGGGATGAGCAGTTCTTC. Its translation: CASSLGLAGGDEQFF. Supplemented by reference TRBV7-9 and TRBJ2-1, the full variable domain reads DTGVSQNPRHKITKRGQNVTFRCDPISEHNRLYWYRQTLGQGPEFLTYFQNEAQLEKSRLLSDRFSAERPKGSFSTLEIQRTEQGDSAMYLCASSLGLAGGDEQFFGPGTRLTVL.

This clone has a handful of counts. V and J are TRBV29-1 and TRBJ1-3, with D unclear. Germline assignment: CDR1 SQVTM and CDR2 ANQGSEA. This CDR3 has 11 residues. Trimming left V 8 bases short and J 4 bases short, with 9 bases between. The CDR3 reads CSPGGGNTIYF. The CDR3 DNA follows: TGCAGCCCAGGCGGGGGAAACACCATATATTTT. Variable domain in full (rest from reference TRBV29-1 and TRBJ1-3): SAVISQKPSRDICQRGTSLTIQCQVDSQVTMMFWYRQQPGQSLTLIATANQGSEATYESGFVIDKFPISRPNLTFSTLTVSNMSPEDSSIYLCSPGGGNTIYFGEGSWLTVV.